Presented here are 6 T cell receptor beta chains from one specimen sequenced in a study of T cells in Graves' hyperthyroidism and ophthalmopathy. RNA transcripts provided the source from which TCR beta CDR3 regions were amplified. First-round RT-PCR with HTBI primers amplified the TCR CDR3 region. TCRdb independently ran MiXCR on the multiplex PCR reads; one entry per CDR3 protein. The sample carries 360,000 or so distinct CDR3 sequences, 15% to 20% recorded once. Sequenced: blood. These receptors were obtained from a woman between 40 and 50 years old with Graves' ophthalmopathy.

This clonotype was seen repeatedly, ten times or more. The chain has TRBV6-5 and TRBJ1-1, with unresolved D. The CDR3 covers 14 residues. CDR1 and CDR2 from the germline V gene are MNHEY and SVGAGI. Trimming took off 0 bases at V and 1 base at J, with 6 bases between the two ends. The CDR3 spells CASSYSQKNTEAFF. In nucleotides, the CDR3 is TGTGCCAGCAGTTACTCGCAGAAGAACACTGAAGCTTTCTTT.

With respect to this clonotype: This clone may be a read error of a much larger clone one base away. This CDR3 fails to terminate in the conserved phenylalanine or tryptophan, so it likely reflects a read error. V is TRBV6-1 and J is TRBJ1-1; 9 nucleotides match TRBD1. With 7 bases clipped from V and 4 bases from J, the junction kept 7 bases outside the gene matches. This CDR3 spans 14 amino acids. The germline V gene encodes CDR1 MNHNS and CDR2 SASEGT. The CDR3 sequence: CASIAGTGSTEAFV. CDR3 DNA: TGTGCCAGCATAGCCGGGACAGGGTCCACTGAAGCTTTCGTT.

The rearrangement joins TRBV29-1 to TRBJ2-7; no clear D. CDR1 and CDR2 (germline): SQVTM, ANQGSEA. V gave up 5 bases and J gave up 2 bases, with 7 bases separating them. The CDR3 spans 11 residues. The chain's CDR3 is CSVYGPYEQYF. The CDR3 coding sequence is TGCAGCGTTTACGGTCCCTACGAGCAGTACTTC.

This clonotype has a count of ten or more. The J gene is TRBJ1-5, the V gene TRBV29-1, with TRBD1 identical over 7 bases. This CDR3 has 13 residues. V trimming: 4 bases; J trimming: 6 bases; junction bases outside the gene matches: 6. In germline, CDR1 is SQVTM, CDR2 ANQGSEA. The CDR3 here is CSVGQGESQPQHF. The CDR3 nucleotides read TGCAGCGTTGGACAGGGAGAAAGTCAGCCCCAGCATTTT.

Many counts were recorded for this clonotype. This chain connects TRBV28 to TRBJ1-2, with TRBD1 matching 7 bases. After removal of 3 bases from V and 3 bases from J, the junction contained 4 bases not matched to a gene. The CDR3 has 14 amino acids. Germline V gives CDR1 MDHEN, CDR2 SYDVKM. CDR3 sequence reads: CASSLTGRDYGYTF. CDR3 in DNA: TGTGCCAGCAGTTTGACAGGGAGGGACTATGGCTACACCTTC.

This clonotype has at least ten counts. The genes are TRBV9 and TRBJ2-5; unclear D gene. There are 15 residues in the CDR3. Per germline, CDR1 SGDLS and CDR2 YYNGEE. The V and J ends lost 4 bases and 5 bases respectively, with 18 bases between them. The CDR3 DNA reads TGTGCCAGCAGCCCAACCGTCGCGGCCGGGGAGACCCAGTACTTC. Protein sequence: CASSPTVAAGETQYF.